Sequencing of this T cell receptor beta chain was carried out in a study of technical replicates of blood from a handful of donors. Sequencing used immunoSEQ multiplex PCR; TCRdb keeps in-frame clones, though not all of them. Here the sample spans over 50,000 clones, nearly 95% being singletons. CDR3 length equals 14 residues. CDR1 and CDR2 (germline): SGHTA, FQGTGA. Trimming removed 5 bases from V and 7 bases from J, with 17 bases in between. This TCR came from a human donor in good health. Some clones in this sample may be carry-over from other donors' samples. The chain joins TRBV7-3 to TRBJ2-5; D perhaps matches TRBD2 (5 bases). Sequenced material: PBMCs. For the CDR3, the DNA is TGTGCCAGCAGCCAGTCGAGTCCAGCGGCGACCCAGTACTTC. It yields the protein CASSQSSPAATQYF.